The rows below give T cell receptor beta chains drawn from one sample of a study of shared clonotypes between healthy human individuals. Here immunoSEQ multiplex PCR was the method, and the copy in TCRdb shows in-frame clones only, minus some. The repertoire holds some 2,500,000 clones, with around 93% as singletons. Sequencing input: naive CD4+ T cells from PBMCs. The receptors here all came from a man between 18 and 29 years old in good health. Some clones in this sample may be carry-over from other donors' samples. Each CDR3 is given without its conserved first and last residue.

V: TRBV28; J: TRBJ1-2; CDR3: ASSTLGGTFNYGYT
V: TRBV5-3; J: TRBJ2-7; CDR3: ARTKRRPPGQGVSYEQY
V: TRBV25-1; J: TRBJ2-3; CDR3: ASSEYALAGGLTDTQY
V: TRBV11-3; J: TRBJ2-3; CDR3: ASSLGLAGGPDTQY
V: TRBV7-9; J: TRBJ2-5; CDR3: ASSLEWAGGQETQY
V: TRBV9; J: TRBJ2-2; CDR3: ASSAASGRALGELF
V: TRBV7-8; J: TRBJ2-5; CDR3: ASSLVSTSGVDLQY
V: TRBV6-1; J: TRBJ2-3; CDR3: ASVGGRVTDTQY
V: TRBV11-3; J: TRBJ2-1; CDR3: ASSLGPQLAGGYNEQF
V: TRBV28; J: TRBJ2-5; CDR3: ASSLTGGKETQY
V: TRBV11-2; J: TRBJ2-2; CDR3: ASNDPLAGLNTGELF
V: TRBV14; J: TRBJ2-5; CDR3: ASSQDYDRTRGTQY
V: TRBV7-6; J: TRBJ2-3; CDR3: ASSFGTSRDTQY
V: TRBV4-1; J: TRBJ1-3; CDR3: ASSPGRLRDSVNTIY
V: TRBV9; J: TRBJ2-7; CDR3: ASSPGTGNYEQY
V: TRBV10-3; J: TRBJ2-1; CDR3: AISPGSFGVSYNEQF
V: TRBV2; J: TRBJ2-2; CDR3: ASSPIRGGTGELF
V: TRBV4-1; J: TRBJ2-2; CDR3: ASSQAPVSESNTGELF
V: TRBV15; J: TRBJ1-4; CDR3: ATSATGINEKLF
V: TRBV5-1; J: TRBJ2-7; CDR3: ASSTSQGAFDEQY
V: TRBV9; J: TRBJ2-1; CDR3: ASSVASGISYNEQF
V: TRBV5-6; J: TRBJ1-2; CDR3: ASSRNRGFGYT
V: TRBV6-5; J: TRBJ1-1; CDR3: ASAHRDTEAF
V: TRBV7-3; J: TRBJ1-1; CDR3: ASSLTGTGGTEAF
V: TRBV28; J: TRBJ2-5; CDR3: ASSRPRDRGQTQY
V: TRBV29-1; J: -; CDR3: SVRSASYEQY
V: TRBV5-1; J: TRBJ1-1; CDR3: ASRSQWDRIRVPEAF
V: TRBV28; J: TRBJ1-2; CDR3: ASSYRVEGYT
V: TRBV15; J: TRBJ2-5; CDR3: ATSSLASGFQETQY
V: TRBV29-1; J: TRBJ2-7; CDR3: SARGTSGAGKFNEQY
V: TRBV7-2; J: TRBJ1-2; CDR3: ASSPQGGRVGYT
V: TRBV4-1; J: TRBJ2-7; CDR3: ASSQGLAGTGKAGEQY
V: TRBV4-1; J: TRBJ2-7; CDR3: ASSRARQGEAYEQY
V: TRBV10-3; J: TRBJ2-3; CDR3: AIIDAGTDTQY
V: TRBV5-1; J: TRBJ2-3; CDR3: ASRTSGRTTDTQY
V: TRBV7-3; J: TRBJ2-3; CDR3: ASSRRLADTDTQY
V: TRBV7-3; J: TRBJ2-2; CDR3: ASSLLGYSGELF
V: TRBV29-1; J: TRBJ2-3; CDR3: SVEGQHTDTQY
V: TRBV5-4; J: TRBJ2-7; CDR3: ASSSMRVGSKYEQY
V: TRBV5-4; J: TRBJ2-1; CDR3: ASSLVSTNEQF
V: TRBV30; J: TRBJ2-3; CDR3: AWSRSPDTQY
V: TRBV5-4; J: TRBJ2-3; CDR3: ASSSASGRDPDTQY
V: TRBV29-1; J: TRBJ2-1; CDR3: SGGETGNNEQF
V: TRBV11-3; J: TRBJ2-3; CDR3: ASILLRTSPDTQY
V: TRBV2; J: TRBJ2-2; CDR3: ASSDQRKGTGELF
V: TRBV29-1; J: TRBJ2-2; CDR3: SVEETLNTGELF